This T cell receptor beta chain was identified during a study of radiotherapy plus CTLA-4 blockade in lung cancer. Overall study context: Objective responses arose in approximately 19% of patients, and around 30% experienced disease control. Broader study findings: Radiotherapy with ipilimumab was followed by blood expansion of tumor-derived clones.

There are 16 residues in the CDR3. Trimming took off 3 bases at V and 0 bases at J, with 12 bases between the two ends. The germline V gene encodes CDR1 KGHSH and CDR2 LQKENI. Patients had chemo-refractory metastatic non-small-cell lung cancer and received focal radiation plus CTLA-4 blockade that used ipilimumab. Sequencing used immunoSEQ multiplex PCR; TCRdb keeps in-frame clones, though not all of them. This sample has some 46,000 clones, with approximately 80% found just once. A remark on this clone: Its antigen is not identified.

This sequence originates from a human donor with non-small cell lung cancer whose response to radiotherapy plus ipilimumab could not be evaluated. V and J are TRBV18 and TRBJ2-4; D might be TRBD2 (6 bases). The sample consisted of peripheral blood, taken from a patient treated with radiotherapy plus ipilimumab. This chain's CDR3 is CASSPLADLAKNIQYF. CDR3 sequence (DNA): TGTGCCAGCTCACCTTTAGCGGACCTAGCCAAAAACATTCAGTACTTC.